The 7 T cell receptor beta chains given below trace back to one sample, sequenced in a study of blood T cell repertoires in COVID-19. TCRdb keeps only in-frame clones here, not all; method: immunoSEQ multiplex PCR. The table has 150,000 to 200,000 clones, 80% to 90% seen once; the top ten hold less than 2%. The sequenced sample consisted of peripheral blood. These receptors originate from a man aged 18 to 35 who had recovered from COVID-19.

The chain joins TRBV25-1 to TRBJ1-2; D perhaps matches TRBD1 (5 bases). This CDR3 is 12 amino acids long. Trimming pared 4 bases from V and 7 bases from J, leaving 10 bases between. Per the germline V gene, CDR1 is MGHDK and CDR2 is SYGVNS. CDR3 amino acids: CASSGGVVGYTF. In DNA form, the CDR3 reads TGTGCCAGCAGTGGGGGGGTCGTTGGCTACACCTTC.

This chain links TRBV6-6 with TRBJ1-1, with D tentatively TRBD1 (6 bases). The CDR3 spans 15 residues. Germline values: CDR1 MNHNY, CDR2 SVGAGI (reference sequence). V lost 0 bases and J 2 bases, leaving 10 bases between the germline ends. CDR3 amino acids: CASSYSGGVNTEAFF. In DNA form, the CDR3 reads TGTGCCAGCAGTTACTCAGGGGGGGTAAACACTGAAGCTTTCTTT.

The chain employs TRBV6-6 and TRBJ2-6, with 11 positions matching TRBD1. CDR3 size: 17 residues. The germline V gene has CDR1 MNHNY and CDR2 SVGAGI (reference sequence). Germline trimming cut 5 bases from V and 0 bases from J; bases unmatched to any gene: 3. The CDR3 DNA reads as TGTGCCAGCAGTCGGGGACAGGGGGACTCTGGGGCCAACGTCCTGACTTTC. It specifies CASSRGQGDSGANVLTF.

This chain connects TRBV27 to TRBJ2-7; D remains ambiguous. CDR1 and CDR2 from the germline V gene are MNHEY and SMNVEV (reference sequence). Between the trimmed V and J ends, which lost 0 bases and 5 bases, there was a span of 8 bases. This CDR3 has 13 residues. As DNA, the CDR3 is TGTGCCAGCAGTTTATCCCCGGCGGACGAGCAGTACTTC. Protein product: CASSLSPADEQYF.

V usage is TRBV9 and J usage is TRBJ2-1; 12 bases align to TRBD2. This CDR3 comprises 16 residues. Unmatched junction bases numbered 5, after V lost 3 bases and J lost 4 bases. The germline V gene encodes CDR1 SGDLS and CDR2 YYNGEE. CDR3 DNA sequence: TGTGCCAGCAGCGAGCTAGCGGGAGGGCCTTACAATGAGCAGTTCTTC. Translated, it gives CASSELAGGPYNEQFF.

This chain joins TRBV19 and TRBJ1-1, with a weak D call TRBD1 (5 bases). Trimming pared 5 bases from V and 3 bases from J, leaving 19 bases between. CDR3 length: 16 residues. The germline gives CDR1 LNHDA, CDR2 SQIVND (reference sequence). CDR3 protein: CASSPGAAGYYTEAFF. The DNA for the CDR3 is TGTGCCAGTAGTCCTGGGGCTGCGGGATATTACACTGAAGCTTTCTTT. Variable domain in full (rest from reference TRBV19 and TRBJ1-1): DGGITQSPKYLFRKEGQNVTLSCEQNLNHDAMYWYRQDPGQGLRLIYYSQIVNDFQKGDIAEGYSVSREKKESFPLTVTSAQKNPTAFYLCASSPGAAGYYTEAFFGQGTRLTVV.

The chain joins TRBV28 to TRBJ2-7, with TRBD1 matching over 9 bases. The CDR3 runs to 15 residues. J was trimmed by 5 bases and V by 7 bases; bases with no gene match: 12. The V gene's germline CDR1 is MDHEN and CDR2 SYDVKM. CDR3 sequence reads: CASIKARTGVNEQYF. Here the CDR3 DNA reads TGTGCCAGCATTAAGGCCCGGACAGGGGTTAACGAGCAGTACTTC.